Listed here are 22 T cell receptor beta chains from one sample, sequenced in a study of T cells in Graves' hyperthyroidism and ophthalmopathy. Amplified TCR beta CDR3 regions derived from RNA transcripts. Researchers ran a first-round RT-PCR on the TCR CDR3 using the HTBI primer set. TCRdb re-called the multiplex PCR reads with MiXCR, one entry per CDR3 protein. The sample consists of about 360,000 distinct CDR3 sequences, 20% to 25% of them appearing once. Sequencing input: blood. These receptor sequences come from a man between 50 and 59 years old with Graves' hyperthyroidism.

V gene TRBV12-5 combines with J gene TRBJ2-1; 7 bases are a match to TRBD2. This CDR3 spans 15 amino acids. J was trimmed by 4 bases and V by 7 bases; bases with no gene match: 10. From germline, CDR1 is LGHNT and CDR2 FRNRAP. This chain's CDR3 is CASVSGSGKYNEQFF. The DNA of the CDR3 is TGTGCTAGTGTTTCCGGGAGCGGGAAATACAATGAGCAGTTCTTC.

V gene TRBV20-1 combines with J gene TRBJ2-7; 8 bases match TRBD1. Trimming took 0 bases from V and 5 from J; bases not matched to a gene: 6. The CDR3 is 14 residues long. Germline values: CDR1 DFQATT, CDR2 SNEGSKA (reference sequence). The CDR3 sequence is CSARDKTGVHEQYF. The CDR3 coding sequence is TGCAGTGCTAGAGATAAGACAGGGGTACACGAGCAGTACTTC.

This clonotype was picked up a small number of times. The CDR3 loop is CASRRGGARQETQYF. The CDR3 bases are TGCGCCAGCCGACGAGGCGGGGCTCGCCAAGAGACCCAGTACTTC. This chain connects TRBV5-1 to TRBJ2-5, with a possible D match to TRBD2 (6 bases). The germline V gene encodes CDR1 SGHRS and CDR2 YFSETQ. Deletions cut 7 bases from V and 1 base from J, with 17 bases between. This CDR3 region has 15 residues.

This chain uses TRBV12-3 or TRBV12-4 with TRBJ2-3; D unclear. Trimming shortened V by 0 bases and J by 6 bases, and 10 bases separated the two germline ends. The CDR3 sequence is 14 residues long. In DNA, the CDR3 is TGTGCCAGCAGTTTAGCGCCCGCCAGGGATACGCAGTATTTT. It encodes CASSLAPARDTQYF.

This sequence joins TRBV7-8 and TRBJ2-3, with D unresolved. The CDR3 has 14 residues. V gave up 8 bases and J gave up 0 bases, with 12 bases separating them. Germline-derived CDR1 and CDR2 are SGHVS and FQNEAQ. This CDR3 is CASSRPTSTDTQYF. The CDR3, as DNA: TGTGCCAGCTCGAGGCCAACAAGCACAGATACGCAGTATTTT.

This clonotype was recorded at least ten times. The gene calls are TRBV27 and TRBJ2-1; possibly TRBD1 or TRBD2 for D (5 bases each). The germline gives CDR1 MNHEY, CDR2 SMNVEV (reference sequence). V lost 2 bases, J lost 4 bases, and 12 bases lay in between. The CDR3 has 15 amino acids. Written as DNA, the CDR3 is TGTGCCAGCAGTTTACTCGGGGCAACTTACAATGAGCAGTTCTTC. This encodes CASSLLGATYNEQFF.

The gene calls are TRBV18 and TRBJ2-1; D remains unclear. The CDR3 is 12 residues long. Trimming shortened V by 3 bases and J by 4 bases, and 4 bases separated the two germline ends. Germline-derived CDR1 and CDR2 are KGHSH and LQKENI. The CDR3 coding sequence is TGTGCCAGCTCACCCCTATACAATGAGCAGTTCTTC. Translating it yields CASSPLYNEQFF.

The chain has TRBV11-2 and TRBJ2-3; D is undetermined. The V end was cut by 2 bases, the J end by 6 bases, with 12 bases between. The CDR3 spans 14 residues. CDR1 and CDR2 (germline): SGHAT, FQNNGV. The CDR3 DNA reads TGTGCCAGCAGCTTACTAGGTTTAGTGGATACGCAGTATTTT. It codes for CASSLLGLVDTQYF.

V usage is TRBV7-2 and J usage is TRBJ1-1; 8 nucleotides line up with TRBD1. The CDR3 is 14 residues long. V was pared by 1 base and J by 6 bases, with 4 bases of the junction left unmatched. Germline CDR1 and CDR2: SGHTA and FQGNSA. Here the CDR3 DNA reads TGTGCCAGCAGCTTAGGGGTACAGGGGGCTGAAGCTTTCTTT. Translated, it gives CASSLGVQGAEAFF. The variable domain in full, with the rest retrieved from reference TRBV7-2 and TRBJ1-1, is GAGVSQSPSNKVTEKGKDVELRCDPISGHTALYWYRQSLGQGLEFLIYFQGNSAPDKSGLPSDRFSAERTGGSVSTLTIQRTQQEDSAVYLCASSLGVQGAEAFFGQGTRLTVV.

There are a few counts of this clonotype. The chain joins TRBV6-1 to TRBJ2-7; 11 positions agree with TRBD1. V was clipped by 6 bases and J by 6 bases; unmatched bases: 4. The CDR3 runs 13 residues. CDR1 MNHNS and CDR2 SASEGT come from the germline V gene. The CDR3: CASRWTGGSEQYF. CDR3 in DNA: TGTGCCAGCAGGTGGACAGGGGGCTCCGAGCAGTACTTC.

The J gene is TRBJ1-1, the V gene TRBV12-3 or TRBV12-4; tentatively, D is TRBD1 (5 bases). V gave up 2 bases and J gave up 4 bases, with 14 bases separating them. This CDR3 is built from 15 residues. The CDR3 protein is CASSLTGRASTEAFF. CDR3 nucleotides: TGTGCCAGCAGTTTAACGGGGCGTGCGTCCACTGAAGCTTTCTTT.

The table lists this clonotype with a few counts. The rearrangement uses TRBV20-1 and TRBJ2-1, with a possible D match to TRBD2 (5 bases). There are 13 residues in the CDR3. V was clipped by 0 bases and J by 6 bases, with 9 bases between them. Germline V gene sequence: CDR1 DFQATT, CDR2 SNEGSKA (reference sequence). CDR3 sequence reads: CSAREATINEQFF. Written as DNA, the CDR3 is TGCAGTGCTAGAGAAGCGACTATCAATGAGCAGTTCTTC.

This clonotype was seen repeatedly, ten times or more. This chain links TRBV11-2 with TRBJ2-5; 9 bases line up with TRBD2. Germline-derived CDR1 and CDR2 are SGHAT and FQNNGV. The CDR3 spans 16 residues. The V segment lost 5 bases and the J segment 2 bases; nucleotides outside the gene matches: 9. The CDR3 loop reads CASSLRLADQQETQYF. In DNA form, the CDR3 reads TGTGCCAGCAGCCTTCGACTAGCGGACCAGCAAGAGACCCAGTACTTC.

Comment on this clonotype: Given the absence of the conserved phenylalanine or tryptophan at the CDR3 end, a read error is likely. This rearrangement joins TRBV5-1 to TRBJ1-2, with TRBD1 matching over 7 bases. The CDR3 length is 14 residues. V gave up 4 bases and J gave up 5 bases; unmatched junction bases: 8. Per the germline V gene, CDR1 is SGHRS and CDR2 is YFSETQ. The CDR3 DNA follows: TGCGCCAGCAGCCCCGCGGGACAGCGATATGGCTACACCCTC. Its translation is CASSPAGQRYGYTL.

This clonotype was seen many times. The V gene is TRBV7-9, the J gene TRBJ2-5, with D hard to call. CDR3 length equals 15 residues. V was cut by 2 bases and J by 1 base, with 11 bases left in between. The germline CDR1 and CDR2 sequences are SEHNR and FQNEAQ (reference sequence). DNA for the CDR3: TGTGCCAGCAGCTTAATGGCCAGCCTCCAAGAGACCCAGTACTTC. Translated, it gives CASSLMASLQETQYF.

This clonotype showed up just a few times. This sequence joins TRBV19 and TRBJ2-1, with TRBD2 identical over 13 bases. The germline CDR1 and CDR2 sequences are LNHDA and SQIVND (reference sequence). Losses at the gene ends were 7 bases for V and 8 bases for J; bases not matched to a gene: 11. The CDR3 covers 16 residues. The CDR3 sequence: CASNSLAGGKWDEQFF. Here the CDR3 DNA reads TGTGCCAGTAATTCACTAGCGGGAGGGAAATGGGATGAGCAGTTCTTC.

This clonotype has at least ten counts. V usage is TRBV28 and J usage is TRBJ1-2; no clear D gene. The germline V gene has CDR1 MDHEN and CDR2 SYDVKM. The CDR3 spans 12 residues. The V end lost 2 bases, the J end lost 8 bases, and 9 bases lay between the germline ends. The CDR3 DNA reads TGTGCCAGCAGTTTAAGAGAGTTGGGCTACACCTTC. Translated: CASSLRELGYTF.

The J gene is TRBJ2-1, the V gene TRBV15, with D possibly matching TRBD1 (5 bases). The V end lost 1 base, the J end lost 5 bases, and 6 bases lay between the germline ends. The CDR3 totals 13 residues. Germline V gives CDR1 LNHNV, CDR2 YYDKDF (reference sequence). The CDR3 nucleotides are TGTGCCACCAGCAGAGTGACAGACAATGAGCAGTTCTTC. Translation: CATSRVTDNEQFF.

This clonotype was counted only a few times. The gene calls are TRBV6-1 and TRBJ1-6; 9 bases fit TRBD1. The CDR3 is made up of 17 amino acids. Germline trimming cut 2 bases from V and 8 bases from J; bases unmatched to any gene: 10. Looked up from germline, CDR1 is MNHNS and CDR2 is SASEGT. CDR3 loop: CASSEIDVQGADSPLHF. The CDR3 DNA sequence: TGTGCCAGCAGTGAAATTGATGTACAGGGGGCGGATTCACCCCTCCACTTT.

This clonotype was observed a handful of times. The chain combines TRBV7-9 with TRBJ1-6; TRBD1 might be the D (5 bases). Trimming removed 5 bases at V and 7 bases at J, with 12 bases between. CDR3 length equals 14 residues. Per germline, CDR1 SEHNR and CDR2 FQNEAQ (reference sequence). The CDR3 DNA follows: TGTGCCAGCAGCCGGGACTTTTTCAATTCACCCCTCCACTTT. Protein sequence: CASSRDFFNSPLHF. The complete variable domain, with remaining parts taken from reference TRBV7-9 and TRBJ1-6, reads DTGVSQNPRHKITKRGQNVTFRCDPISEHNRLYWYRQTLGQGPEFLTYFQNEAQLEKSRLLSDRFSAERPKGSFSTLEIQRTEQGDSAMYLCASSRDFFNSPLHFGNGTRLTVT.

This clonotype has a handful of counts. This chain uses TRBV7-3 with TRBJ1-5, with D perhaps TRBD1 (6 bases). The germline V gene has CDR1 SGHTA and CDR2 FQGTGA. V shed 8 bases and J shed 3 bases, with 11 bases lying between them. The CDR3 contains 13 residues. This CDR3 is CASVSGDNQPQHF. The CDR3 nucleotides read TGTGCCAGCGTGTCAGGGGACAATCAGCCCCAGCATTTT.

In this sample, this clonotype turned up a few times. The CDR3 DNA follows: TGTGCCAGCAGCTTGACGGTAGCGGGAGTAGGGGAGACCCAGTACTTC. Residues: CASSLTVAGVGETQYF. V usage is TRBV7-9 and J usage is TRBJ2-5; 9 bases agree with TRBD2. CDR3 length: 16 residues. Per germline, CDR1 SEHNR and CDR2 FQNEAQ (reference sequence). V lost 3 bases and J lost 5; bases outside the gene matches: 10.